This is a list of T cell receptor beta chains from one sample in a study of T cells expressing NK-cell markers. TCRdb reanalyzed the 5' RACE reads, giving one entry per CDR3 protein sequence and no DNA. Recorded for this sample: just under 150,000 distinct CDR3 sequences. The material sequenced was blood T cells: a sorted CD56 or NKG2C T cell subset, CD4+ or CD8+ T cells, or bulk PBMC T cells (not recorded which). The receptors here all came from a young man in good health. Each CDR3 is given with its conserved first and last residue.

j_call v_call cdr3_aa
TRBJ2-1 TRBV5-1 CASSLRAGTVYNEQFF
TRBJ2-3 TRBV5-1 CASSETRPRITDTQYF
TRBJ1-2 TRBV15 CATSYRDREGYTF
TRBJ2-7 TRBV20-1 CSARAVADYEQYF
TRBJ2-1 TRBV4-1 CASSQVLGSNEQFF
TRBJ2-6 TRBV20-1 CSARTGTSRGSGANVLTF
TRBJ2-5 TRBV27 CASRPLADYPEETQYF
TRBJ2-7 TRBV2 CASSDIGVAEQYF
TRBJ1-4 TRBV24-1 CATSDQYTGSSDEKLFF
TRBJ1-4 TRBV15 CATSSHQGEKLFF
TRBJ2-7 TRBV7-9 CASSLTGSEQYF
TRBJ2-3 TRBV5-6 CASSATQTGADTQYF
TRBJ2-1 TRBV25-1 CASSESPWREGANEQFF
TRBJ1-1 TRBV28 CASSLPSLNTEAFF
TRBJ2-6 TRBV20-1 CSAFPGTGEANVLTF
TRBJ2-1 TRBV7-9 CASSLVVDRGREQFF
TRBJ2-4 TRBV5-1 CASSPGRGFDKNIQYF
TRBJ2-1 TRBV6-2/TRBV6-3 CASMGRGDSYNEQFF
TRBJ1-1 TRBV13 CASSLGLIGLNTEAFF
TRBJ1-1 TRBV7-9 CASSPGTPPEAFF
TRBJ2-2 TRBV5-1 CASSLVGHYTGELFF
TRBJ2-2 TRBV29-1 CSVVPGEGANTGELFF
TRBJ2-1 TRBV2 CASSDASGVYNEQFF
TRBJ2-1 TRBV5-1 CASSLGPSGRLYNEQFF
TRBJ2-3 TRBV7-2 CASSLLAGGPDTQYF
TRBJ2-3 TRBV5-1 CASNWNGRSTDTQYF
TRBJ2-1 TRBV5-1 CASSPGLVNEQFF
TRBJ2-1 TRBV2 CASSDPMGSGRGNEQFF
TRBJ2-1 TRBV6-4 CASSPGAAGGEQFF
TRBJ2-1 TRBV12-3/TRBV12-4 CASSAGQGNEQFF
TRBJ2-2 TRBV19 CASSNPPGSMNTGELFF
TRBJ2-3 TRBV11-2 CASSSSGPSTDTQYF
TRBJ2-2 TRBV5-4 CASSALWGGFNTGELFF
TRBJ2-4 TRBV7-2 CASSLDRDSAKNIQYF
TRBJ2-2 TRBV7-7 CASSFLPPGGYTGELFF
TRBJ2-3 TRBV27 CASSSIGQGWADTQYF
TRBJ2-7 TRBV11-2 CASSPWASGSEQYF
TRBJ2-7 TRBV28 CASSFWDYRGYEQYF
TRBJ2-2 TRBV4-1 CASSLGRDAGELFF
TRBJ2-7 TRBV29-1 CSVEGGDTSSYEQYF
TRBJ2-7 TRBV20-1 CSAPMGRSYEQYF
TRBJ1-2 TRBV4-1 CASGTSVSSYGYTF
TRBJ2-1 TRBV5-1 CASSLAPISGSYNEQFF
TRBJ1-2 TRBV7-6 CASSDEQGSGGYGYTF
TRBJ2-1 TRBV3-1 CASSTGTSDEQFF
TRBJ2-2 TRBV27 CASSRDRGRHGELFF
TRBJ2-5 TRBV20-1 CSARDHLETQYF
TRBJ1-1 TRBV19 CASSIASLAEAFF